This T cell receptor beta chain was identified during a study of T cell repertoires in aging, cancer and after chemotherapy (dated by TCRdb to between 2018 and 2021). At the level of the whole study: Donors spanned six age groups from 30 or younger to 70 or older, with at least three individuals per group. In total, the full dataset held millions of TCR reads. The study profiled peripheral blood TCR beta repertoires from healthy donors and cancer patients to examine immunoaging and T cell reconstitution after chemotherapy. Healthy donor control TCR repertoires were recorded over several months to years and showed clear clonal overlap across re-sampling. Alongside approximately 95 healthy donors serving as a reference group, the cohort included over 200 cancer patients, of whom some 91 had hematological cancers and around 120 had solid cancers. What the study reported, not specific to this receptor: It was noted by the authors that conclusions about immunological memory after chemotherapy cannot be drawn from the repertoire data. Declining TCR diversity with age in healthy donors was mainly explained by loss of richness; in cancer patients, loss of evenness also contributed. Compared with age-matched healthy donors, untreated patients with hematological or solid cancers had significantly lower TCR diversity and higher clonality in blood. Median generation probability increased over the chemotherapy interval in both cancer cohorts, suggesting repertoire reconstitution through rebound thymic output.

Multiplex touch-down PCR with a mixed TRB-A/B primer pool was used to amplify rearranged TRB sequences covering the V, D and J segments. Illumina adapters and sample indices were added to the amplicons in two consecutive PCR reactions performed with Phusion HS II polymerase. Amplicons were gel-purified using the NucleoSpin Gel and PCR Clean-up kit and were subsequently checked with Qubit and an Agilent 2100 Bioanalyzer. Sequencing of the libraries was done on an Illumina MiSeq with paired-end, single-indexed 600-cycle runs. Processing in the source paper ran as follows. Processing of the TRB sequences was carried out with MiXCR versions 2.12 and 3.0.5. Each unique CDR3 nucleotide sequence counted as one clone, and only productive sequences with at least two reads were retained. The repertoire metrics were Shannon diversity, evenness, clonality (defined as one minus evenness), and alpha-parameterized diversity profiles covering alpha 0 to 5. The IGoR algorithm was used to calculate generation probabilities of clones in the paired pre- and post-chemotherapy samples. Clones were called with MiXCR by TCRdb after fastp trimmed the public reads at Q25, and only in-frame beta chains were retained. For every CDR3 protein sequence, its rows merge into one entry that carries the most common genes and DNA. The authors' filters were not applied to this entry. The sample contains under 10,000 distinct CDR3 sequences, 34% of them found a single time. The ten most abundant clones make up approximately 3.5% of the sample.

The junction shows trimming of 5 bases on V and 1 base on J, and the gene matches do not reach 11 bases of it. There are 16 amino acids in the CDR3, from cysteine to phenylalanine inclusive. Only the CDR3 part of the read is kept: 48 bases, read in frame from the first base. Based on the germline V gene (reference sequence), the CDR1 and CDR2 sequences are SEHNR and FQNEAQ. Genomic DNA extracted from peripheral blood, rather than sorted cells or RNA, was used as the source for amplification of TCR beta rearrangements. This clonotype was detected once. The antigen this receptor binds is unknown. No much larger clone exists at a distance of one base, and base qualities are not known. Single-read evidence is weak.

This receptor was taken from a human donor in good health. Sequencing was done on a sample of blood. This chain joins TRBV7-9 to TRBJ2-7, with TRBD2 identical over 7 junction bases. The CDR3: CASSLRWGEGSYEQYF. The nucleotide sequence reads TGTGCCAGCAGCCTCCGTTGGGGGGAGGGATCCTACGAGCAGTACTTC.